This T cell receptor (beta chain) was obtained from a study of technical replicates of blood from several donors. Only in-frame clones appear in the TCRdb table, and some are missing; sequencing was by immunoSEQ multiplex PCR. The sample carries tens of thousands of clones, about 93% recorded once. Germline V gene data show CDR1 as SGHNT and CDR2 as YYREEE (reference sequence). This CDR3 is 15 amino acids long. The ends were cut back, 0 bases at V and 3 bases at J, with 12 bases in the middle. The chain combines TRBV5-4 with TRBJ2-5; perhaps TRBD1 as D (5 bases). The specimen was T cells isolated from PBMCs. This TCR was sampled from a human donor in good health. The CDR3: CASSLEAGLEETQYF. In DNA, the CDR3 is TGTGCCAGCAGCTTGGAGGCAGGGTTGGAAGAGACCCAGTACTTC.